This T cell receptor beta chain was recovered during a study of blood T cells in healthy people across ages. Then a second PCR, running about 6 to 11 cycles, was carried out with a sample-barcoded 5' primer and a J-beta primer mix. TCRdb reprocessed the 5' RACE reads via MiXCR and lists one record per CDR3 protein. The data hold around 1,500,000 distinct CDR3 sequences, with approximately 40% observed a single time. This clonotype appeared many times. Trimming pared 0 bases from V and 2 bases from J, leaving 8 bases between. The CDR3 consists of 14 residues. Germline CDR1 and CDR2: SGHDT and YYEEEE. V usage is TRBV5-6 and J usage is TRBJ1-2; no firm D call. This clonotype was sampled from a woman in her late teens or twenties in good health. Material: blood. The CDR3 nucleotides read TGTGCCAGCAGCTTGGGGGCACAGAACTATGGCTACACCTTC. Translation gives CASSLGAQNYGYTF.